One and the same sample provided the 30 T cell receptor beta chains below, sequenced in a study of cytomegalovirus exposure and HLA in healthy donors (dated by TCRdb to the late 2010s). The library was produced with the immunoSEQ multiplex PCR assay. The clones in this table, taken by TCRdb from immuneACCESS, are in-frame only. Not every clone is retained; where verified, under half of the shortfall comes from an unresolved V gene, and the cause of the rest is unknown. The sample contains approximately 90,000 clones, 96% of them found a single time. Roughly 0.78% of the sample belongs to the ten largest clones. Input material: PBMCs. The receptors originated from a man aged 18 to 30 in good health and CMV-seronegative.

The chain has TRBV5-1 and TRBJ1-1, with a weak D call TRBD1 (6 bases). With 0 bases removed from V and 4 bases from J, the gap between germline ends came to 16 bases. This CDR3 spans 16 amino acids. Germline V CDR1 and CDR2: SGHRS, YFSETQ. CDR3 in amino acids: CASSLAPGTSITEAFF. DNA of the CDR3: TGCGCCAGCAGCTTGGCCCCCGGGACATCGATCACTGAAGCTTTCTTT.

The CDR3 reads CAISIGGGMNTEAFF. CDR3 sequence (DNA): TGTGCCATCAGTATTGGGGGCGGAATGAACACTGAAGCTTTCTTT. The chain carries TRBV10-3 and TRBJ1-1; weak D call: TRBD1 (6 bases). V gave up 5 bases and J gave up 0 bases, with 13 bases separating them. From germline, CDR1 is ENHRY and CDR2 SYGVKD. CDR3 size: 15 residues.

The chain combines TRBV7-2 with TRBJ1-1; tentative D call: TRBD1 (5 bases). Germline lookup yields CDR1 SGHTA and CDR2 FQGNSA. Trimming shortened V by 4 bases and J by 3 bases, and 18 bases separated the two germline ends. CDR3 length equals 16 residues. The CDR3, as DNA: TGTGCCAGCAGCTATTTGGACACCCCCCCCGACACTGAAGCTTTCTTT. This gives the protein CASSYLDTPPDTEAFF.

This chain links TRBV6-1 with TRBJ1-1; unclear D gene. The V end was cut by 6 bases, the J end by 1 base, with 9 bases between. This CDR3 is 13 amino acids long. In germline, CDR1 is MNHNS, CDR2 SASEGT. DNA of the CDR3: TGTGCCAGCAGAGTTACTGGGAACACTGAAGCTTTCTTT. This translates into CASRVTGNTEAFF.

This CDR3 reads CASSQAGGLYTEAFF. For the CDR3, the DNA is TGTGCCAGCAGCCAAGCGGGGGGCTTGTACACTGAAGCTTTCTTT. The gene calls are TRBV14 and TRBJ1-1, with D maybe TRBD1 (6 bases). The CDR3 extends over 15 amino acids. Deletions cut 1 base from V and 3 bases from J, with 12 bases between. Germline V lookup: CDR1 SGHDN, CDR2 FVKESK.

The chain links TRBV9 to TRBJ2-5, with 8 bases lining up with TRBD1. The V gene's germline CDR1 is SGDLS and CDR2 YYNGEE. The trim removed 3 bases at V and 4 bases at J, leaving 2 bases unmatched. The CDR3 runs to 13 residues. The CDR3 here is CASSDRGRETQYF. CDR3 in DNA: TGTGCCAGCAGCGACAGGGGGAGAGAGACCCAGTACTTC.

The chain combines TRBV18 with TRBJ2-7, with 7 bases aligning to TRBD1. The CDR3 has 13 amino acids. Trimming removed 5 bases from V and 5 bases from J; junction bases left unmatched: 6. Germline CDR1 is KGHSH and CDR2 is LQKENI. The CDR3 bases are TGTGCCAGCTCATACCTCACAGGGGACGAGCAGTACGTC. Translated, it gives CASSYLTGDEQYV.

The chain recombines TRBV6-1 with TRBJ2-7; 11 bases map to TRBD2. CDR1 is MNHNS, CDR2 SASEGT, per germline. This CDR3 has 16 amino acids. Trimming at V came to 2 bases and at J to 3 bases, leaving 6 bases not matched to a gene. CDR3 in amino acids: CASSEMLAGGLYEQYF. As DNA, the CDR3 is TGTGCCAGCAGTGAAATGCTAGCGGGAGGTCTCTACGAGCAGTACTTC.

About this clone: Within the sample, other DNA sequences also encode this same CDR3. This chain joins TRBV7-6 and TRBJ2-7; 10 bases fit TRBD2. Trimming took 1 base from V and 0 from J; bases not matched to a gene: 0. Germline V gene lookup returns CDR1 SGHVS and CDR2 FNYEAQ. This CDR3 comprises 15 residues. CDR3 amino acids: CASSLGTSGSYEQYF. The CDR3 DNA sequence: TGTGCCAGCAGCTTAGGGACTAGCGGCTCCTACGAGCAGTACTTC. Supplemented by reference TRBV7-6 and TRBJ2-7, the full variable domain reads GAGVSQSPRYKVTKRGQDVALRCDPISGHVSLYWYRQALGQGPEFLTYFNYEAQQDKSGLPNDRFSAERPEGSISTLTIQRTEQRDSAMYRCASSLGTSGSYEQYFGPGTRLTVT.

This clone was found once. The chain's CDR3 is CASNPVRGGYTF. CDR3 nucleotides: TGTGCCAGCAATCCCGTACGGGGTGGCTACACCTTC. The chain is built from TRBV9 and TRBJ1-2; no definite D call. CDR3 length: 12 residues. Germline CDR1 and CDR2: SGDLS and YYNGEE. V was pared by 6 bases and J by 7 bases, with 13 bases between. Combining the CDR3 with reference TRBV9 and TRBJ1-2 gives the whole variable domain DSGVTQTPKHLITATGQRVTLRCSPRSGDLSVYWYQQSLDQGLQFLIQYYNGEERAKGNILERFSAQQFPDLHSELNLSSLELGDSALYFCASNPVRGGYTFGSGTRLTVV.

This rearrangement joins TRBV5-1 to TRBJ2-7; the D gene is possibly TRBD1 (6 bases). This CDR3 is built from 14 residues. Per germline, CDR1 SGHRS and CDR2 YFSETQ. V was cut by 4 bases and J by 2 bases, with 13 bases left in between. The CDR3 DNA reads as TGCGCCAGCAGCGAGGACAGTGGGCCCTACGAGCAGTACTTC. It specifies CASSEDSGPYEQYF.

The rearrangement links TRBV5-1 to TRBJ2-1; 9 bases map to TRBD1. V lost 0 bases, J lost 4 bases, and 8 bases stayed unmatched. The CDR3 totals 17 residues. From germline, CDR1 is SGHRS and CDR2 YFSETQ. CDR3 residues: CASSLDLSGTGYNEQFF. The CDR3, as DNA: TGCGCCAGCAGCTTGGACCTCTCCGGGACAGGGTACAATGAGCAGTTCTTC.

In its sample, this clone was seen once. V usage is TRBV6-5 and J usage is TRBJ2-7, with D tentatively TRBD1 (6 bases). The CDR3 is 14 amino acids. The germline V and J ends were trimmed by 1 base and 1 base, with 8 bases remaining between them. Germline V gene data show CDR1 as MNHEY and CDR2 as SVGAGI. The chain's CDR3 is CASSYLQGSYEQYF. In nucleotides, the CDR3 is TGTGCCAGCAGTTACTTACAGGGATCCTACGAGCAGTACTTC.

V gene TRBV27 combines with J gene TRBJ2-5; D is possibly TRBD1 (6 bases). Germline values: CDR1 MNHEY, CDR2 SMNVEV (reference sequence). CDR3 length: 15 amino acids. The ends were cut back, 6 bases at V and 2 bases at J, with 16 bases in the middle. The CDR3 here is CASRRVGQGQETQYF. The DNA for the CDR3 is TGTGCCAGCAGGAGAGTGGGACAAGGTCAAGAGACCCAGTACTTC.

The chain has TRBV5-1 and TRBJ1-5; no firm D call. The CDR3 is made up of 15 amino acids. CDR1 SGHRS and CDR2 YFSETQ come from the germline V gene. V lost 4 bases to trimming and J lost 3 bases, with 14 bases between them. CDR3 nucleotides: TGCGCCAGCAGCCCGGGTGGCAGTTTCAATCAGCCCCAGCATTTT. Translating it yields CASSPGGSFNQPQHF. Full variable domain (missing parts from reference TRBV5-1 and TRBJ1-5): KAGVTQTPRYLIKTRGQQVTLSCSPISGHRSVSWYQQTPGQGLQFLFEYFSETQRNKGNFPGRFSGRQFSNSRSEMNVSTLELGDSALYLCASSPGGSFNQPQHFGDGTRLSIL.

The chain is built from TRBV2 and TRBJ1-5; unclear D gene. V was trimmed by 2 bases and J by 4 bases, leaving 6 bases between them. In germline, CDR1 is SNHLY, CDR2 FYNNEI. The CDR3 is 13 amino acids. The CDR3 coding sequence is TGTGCCAGCAGTGAACGGAGGAATCAGCCCCAGCATTTT. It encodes CASSERRNQPQHF.

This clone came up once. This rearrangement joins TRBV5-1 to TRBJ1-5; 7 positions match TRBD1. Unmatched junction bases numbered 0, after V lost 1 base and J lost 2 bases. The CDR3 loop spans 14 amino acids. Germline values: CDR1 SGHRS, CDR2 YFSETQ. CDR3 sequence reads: CASSLTGGNQPQHF. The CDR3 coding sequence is TGCGCCAGCAGCTTGACAGGGGGCAATCAGCCCCAGCATTTT.

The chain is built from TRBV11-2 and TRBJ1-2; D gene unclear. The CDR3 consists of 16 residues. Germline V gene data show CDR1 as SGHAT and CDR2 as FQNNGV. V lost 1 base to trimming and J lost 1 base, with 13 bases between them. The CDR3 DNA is TGTGCCAGCAGCTTAGGCAACGGAGGGATTAACTATGGCTACACCTTC. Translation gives CASSLGNGGINYGYTF.

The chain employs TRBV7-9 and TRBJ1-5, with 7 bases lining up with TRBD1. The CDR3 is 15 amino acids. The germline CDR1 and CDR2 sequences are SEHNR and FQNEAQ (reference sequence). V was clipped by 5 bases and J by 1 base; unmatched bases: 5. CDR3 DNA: TGTGCCAGCAGCCAACAGGGGCCGAGCAATCAGCCCCAGCATTTT. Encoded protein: CASSQQGPSNQPQHF.

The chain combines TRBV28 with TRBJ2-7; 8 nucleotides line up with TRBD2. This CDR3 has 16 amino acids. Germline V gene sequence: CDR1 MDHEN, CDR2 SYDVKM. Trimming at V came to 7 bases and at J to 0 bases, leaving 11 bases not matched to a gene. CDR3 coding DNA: TGTGCCAGCATTCCATCCGGGACTAGGCTCTCCTACGAGCAGTACTTC. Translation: CASIPSGTRLSYEQYF. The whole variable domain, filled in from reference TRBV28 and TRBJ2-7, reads DVKVTQSSRYLVKRTGEKVFLECVQDMDHENMFWYRQDPGLGLRLIYFSYDVKMKEKGDIPEGYSVSREKKERFSLILESASTNQTSMYLCASIPSGTRLSYEQYFGPGTRLTVT.

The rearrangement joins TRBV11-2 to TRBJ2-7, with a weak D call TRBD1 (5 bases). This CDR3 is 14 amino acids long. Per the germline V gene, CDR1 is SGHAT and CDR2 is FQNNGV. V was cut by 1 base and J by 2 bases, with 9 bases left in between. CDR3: CASSLVSGTYEQYF. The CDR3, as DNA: TGTGCCAGCAGCTTAGTGTCAGGGACCTACGAGCAGTACTTC.

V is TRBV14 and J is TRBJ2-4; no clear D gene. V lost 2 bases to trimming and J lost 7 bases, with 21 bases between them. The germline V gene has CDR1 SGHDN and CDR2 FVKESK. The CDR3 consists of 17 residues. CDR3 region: CASSQTSGFGPLNIQYF. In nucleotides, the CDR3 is TGTGCCAGCAGCCAAACCTCAGGATTTGGCCCTTTGAACATTCAGTACTTC.

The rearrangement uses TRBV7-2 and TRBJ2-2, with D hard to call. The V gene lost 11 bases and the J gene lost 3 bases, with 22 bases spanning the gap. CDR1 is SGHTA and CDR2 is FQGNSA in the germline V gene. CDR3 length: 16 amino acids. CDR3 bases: TGTGCCGGCCACCCCGCAGCGAGAGTAGACACCGGGGAGCTGTTTTTT. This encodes CAGHPAARVDTGELFF.

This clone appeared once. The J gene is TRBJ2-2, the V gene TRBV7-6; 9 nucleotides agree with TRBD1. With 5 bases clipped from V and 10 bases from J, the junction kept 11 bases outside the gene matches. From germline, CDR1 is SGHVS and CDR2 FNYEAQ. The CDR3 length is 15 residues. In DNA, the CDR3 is TGTGCCAGCAGCGATGGGACAGGGCGGAATCAGGAGCTGTTTTTT. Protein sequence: CASSDGTGRNQELFF.

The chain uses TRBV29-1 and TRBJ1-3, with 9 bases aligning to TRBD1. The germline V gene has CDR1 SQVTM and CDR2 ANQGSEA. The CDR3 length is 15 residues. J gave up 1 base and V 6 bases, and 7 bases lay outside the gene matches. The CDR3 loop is CSVNTGTGSGNTIYF. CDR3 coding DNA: TGCAGCGTGAACACCGGGACAGGGTCTGGAAACACCATATATTTT. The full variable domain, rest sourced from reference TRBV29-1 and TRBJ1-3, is SAVISQKPSRDICQRGTSLTIQCQVDSQVTMMFWYRQQPGQSLTLIATANQGSEATYESGFVIDKFPISRPNLTFSTLTVSNMSPEDSSIYLCSVNTGTGSGNTIYFGEGSWLTVV.

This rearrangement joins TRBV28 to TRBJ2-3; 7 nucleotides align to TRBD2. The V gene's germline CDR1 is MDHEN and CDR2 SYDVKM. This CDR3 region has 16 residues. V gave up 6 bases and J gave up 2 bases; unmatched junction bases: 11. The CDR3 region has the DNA TGTGCCAGCAGCCCTAGCGGCGTGACTAACACAGATACGCAGTATTTT. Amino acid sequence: CASSPSGVTNTDTQYF. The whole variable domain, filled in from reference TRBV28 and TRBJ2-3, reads DVKVTQSSRYLVKRTGEKVFLECVQDMDHENMFWYRQDPGLGLRLIYFSYDVKMKEKGDIPEGYSVSREKKERFSLILESASTNQTSMYLCASSPSGVTNTDTQYFGPGTRLTVL.

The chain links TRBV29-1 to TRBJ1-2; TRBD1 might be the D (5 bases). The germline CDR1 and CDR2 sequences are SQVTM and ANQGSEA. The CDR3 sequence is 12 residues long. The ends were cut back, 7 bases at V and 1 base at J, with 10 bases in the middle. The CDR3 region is CSGGDSNYGYTF. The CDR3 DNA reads TGCAGCGGGGGTGACAGTAACTATGGCTACACCTTC.

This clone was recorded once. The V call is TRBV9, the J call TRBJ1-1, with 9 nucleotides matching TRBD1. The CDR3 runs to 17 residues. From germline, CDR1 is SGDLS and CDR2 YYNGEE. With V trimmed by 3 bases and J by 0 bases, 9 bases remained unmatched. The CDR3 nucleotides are TGTGCCAGCAGCGCGACAGGGGGAGGGAGCATGAACACTGAAGCTTTCTTT. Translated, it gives CASSATGGGSMNTEAFF.

The chain's CDR3 is CASEPGQGTDTQYF. The CDR3 DNA sequence: TGTGCCAGTGAGCCGGGACAGGGTACAGATACGCAGTATTTT. V gene TRBV19 combines with J gene TRBJ2-3, with 9 nucleotides matching TRBD1. CDR1 is LNHDA and CDR2 is SQIVND in the germline V gene (reference sequence). The CDR3 consists of 14 residues. V dropped 8 bases and J dropped 3; count of bases not matched to a gene: 6. The variable domain in full, completed from reference TRBV19 and TRBJ2-3, reads DGGITQSPKYLFRKEGQNVTLSCEQNLNHDAMYWYRQDPGQGLRLIYYSQIVNDFQKGDIAEGYSVSREKKESFPLTVTSAQKNPTAFYLCASEPGQGTDTQYFGPGTRLTVL.

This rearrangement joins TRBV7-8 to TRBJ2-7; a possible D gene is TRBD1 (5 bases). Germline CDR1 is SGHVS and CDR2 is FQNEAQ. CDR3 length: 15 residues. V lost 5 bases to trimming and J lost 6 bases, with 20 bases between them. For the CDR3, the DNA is TGTGCCAGCAGCCCCACTTATCCCAGGGAAAGCGAGCAGTACTTC. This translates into CASSPTYPRESEQYF.